The rows below give T cell receptor beta chains drawn from one sample of a study of beta chain features in type 1 diabetes. Data came from immunoSEQ multiplex PCR; TCRdb stores just in-frame clones and leaves some out. Of about 220,000 clones in the sample, roughly 10% are singletons; the top ten hold 1% to 1.5%. Sequenced sample: central memory CD4+ T cells from blood. The receptors come from a man between 18 and 35 years old in good health. CDR3s include the opening cysteine and the closing phenylalanine or tryptophan. D genes are given only for firm matches. Clone size is shown for a subset of rows, as once, few, many or a class of expanded clone.

cdr3_aa cdr3_nt d_call clone_size j_call v_call
CASSSRASGIADTQYF TGCGCCAGCAGCTCCCGGGCTAGCGGGATCGCAGATACGCAGTATTTT TRBD2 NA TRBJ2-3 TRBV4-3
CSVDFLAGDTQYF TGCAGCGTTGATTTTCTAGCGGGAGATACGCAGTATTTT TRBD2 few TRBJ2-3 TRBV29-1
CASRERETYEQYF TGCGCCAGCAGAGAGCGGGAGACCTACGAGCAGTACTTC TRBD2 few TRBJ2-7 TRBV5-1
CASSLGPGRSYEQYF TGTGCCAGCAGCTTAGGACCGGGACGGTCGTACGAGCAGTACTTC NA NA TRBJ2-7 TRBV7-2
CASSLERAAYEQYF TGCGCCAGCAGCTTGGAGCGGGCCGCCTACGAGCAGTACTTC NA few TRBJ2-7 TRBV5-1
CASSLAYEQYF TGTGCCAGCAGTCTGGCCTACGAGCAGTACTTC NA NA TRBJ2-7 TRBV28
CASSLGMGEQYF TGTGCCAGCAGCTTGGGCATGGGAGAGCAGTACTTC NA NA TRBJ2-7 TRBV11-2
CASSEGGSHSQNIQYF TGTGCCAGCAGTGAAGGCGGGAGTCATAGCCAAAACATTCAGTACTTC TRBD2 few TRBJ2-4 TRBV25-1
CASSPGHANTGELFF TGTGCCAGCAGCCCGGGACACGCGAACACCGGGGAGCTGTTTTTT NA NA TRBJ2-2 TRBV7-2
CASSLEGGGYSYNEQFF TGCGCCAGCAGCTTGGAAGGGGGCGGCTACTCCTACAATGAGCAGTTCTTC TRBD1 many TRBJ2-1 TRBV5-1
CASKDTTDTQYF TGTGCCAGCAAGGACACCACAGATACGCAGTATTTT NA NA TRBJ2-3 TRBV6-1
CASSRRPGTLTNTGELFF TGTGCCAGCAGTCGCCGCCCCGGGACACTTACAAACACCGGGGAGCTGTTTTTT NA few TRBJ2-2 TRBV14
CASSQGPPRFTYNEQFF TGCGCCAGCAGCCAAGGGCCCCCGCGATTTACCTACAATGAGCAGTTCTTC NA many TRBJ2-1 TRBV4-1
CASSDIGQGSLWTYEQYF TGTGCCAGCAGTGATATAGGACAGGGGAGTTTGTGGACCTACGAGCAGTACTTC TRBD1 few TRBJ2-7 TRBV25-1
CSVRGFSGNTIYF TGCAGCGTGAGGGGATTCTCTGGAAACACCATATATTTT NA many TRBJ1-3 TRBV29-1
CAWSVNGRNTIYF TGTGCCTGGAGTGTAAACGGTCGAAACACCATATATTTT NA NA TRBJ1-3 TRBV30
CASSTGGARYEQYF TGTGCCAGCAGTACCGGGGGGGCGCGCTACGAGCAGTACTTC TRBD2 few TRBJ2-7 TRBV25-1
CASSPWTRGQFF TGTGCCAGCAGCCCTTGGACGAGGGGGCAGTTCTTC NA few TRBJ2-1 TRBV28
CASSVDPGGTYEQYF TGTGCCAGCAGCGTAGACCCAGGGGGCACGTACGAGCAGTACTTC TRBD1 NA TRBJ2-7 TRBV9
CASSLSRGRNEQFF TGTGCCAGCAGTTTATCCAGGGGGCGCAATGAGCAGTTCTTC TRBD1 few TRBJ2-1 TRBV27
CASGQGRPETQYF TGTGCCAGCGGCCAGGGCAGGCCAGAGACCCAGTACTTC NA NA TRBJ2-5 TRBV27
CASSLRPTGDGSGQETQYF TGCGCCAGCAGCCTACGCCCGACAGGGGACGGCTCGGGGCAAGAGACCCAGTACTTC TRBD1 few TRBJ2-5 TRBV5-1
CASSPVYRDYEQYF TGTGCCAGCTCACCGGTGTACAGGGACTACGAGCAGTACTTC NA NA TRBJ2-7 TRBV18
CASSPDRDYQYF TGTGCCAGCAGCCCTGACAGGGACTATCAGTACTTC NA NA TRBJ2-7 TRBV7-2
CASSKREGNEQYF TGTGCCAGTAGTAAGCGGGAGGGTAACGAGCAGTACTTC TRBD2 few TRBJ2-7 TRBV19
CASSYPGTDTQYF TGTGCCAGCAGTTACCCAGGAACAGATACGCAGTATTTT NA few TRBJ2-3 TRBV6-5
CASSLAMAAVYEQYF TGTGCCAGCAGCTTAGCGATGGCTGCTGTCTACGAGCAGTACTTC NA few TRBJ2-7 TRBV7-2
CASSIGAPTGKQYF TGTGCCAGTAGTATTGGCGCCCCCACGGGGAAGCAGTACTTC NA NA TRBJ2-7 TRBV19
CSVTGDGYEQYF TGCAGCGTGACGGGAGACGGCTACGAGCAGTACTTC NA few TRBJ2-7 TRBV29-1
CASSRGQTYGYTF TGTGCCAGCAGTCGTGGACAGACCTATGGCTACACCTTC NA NA TRBJ1-2 TRBV2
CASSYGYEQYF TGTGCCAGCAGTTATGGCTACGAGCAGTACTTC NA many TRBJ2-7 TRBV2
CASSLRATLLDEQFF TGCGCCAGCAGCTTGAGGGCTACCCTCCTAGATGAGCAGTTCTTC NA many TRBJ2-1 TRBV5-1
CASSTGAGYTF TGTGCCAGCAGCACAGGGGCTGGCTACACCTTC TRBD1 many TRBJ1-2 TRBV7-9
CATSRAGTGDGTGELFF TGTGCCACCAGCCGCGCCGGGACGGGGGACGGAACCGGGGAGCTGTTTTTT NA few TRBJ2-2 TRBV15
CASSFPGQGVWNEQFF TGTGCCAGCAGCTTCCCGGGACAGGGGGTATGGAATGAGCAGTTCTTC TRBD1 NA TRBJ2-1 TRBV7-2
CASSQDGGSYNEQFF TGCGCCAGCAGCCAAGATGGAGGCTCCTACAATGAGCAGTTCTTC NA few TRBJ2-1 TRBV7-2
CAWSPRMTFGANVLTF TGTGCCTGGAGCCCGAGGATGACCTTTGGGGCCAACGTCCTGACTTTC NA few TRBJ2-6 TRBV30